Below are 29 T cell receptor beta chains sequenced from a single sample in a study of blood T cells in healthy people across ages. A second PCR, run for about 6 to 11 cycles, used a sample-barcoded 5' primer plus a J-beta primer mix. TCRdb recomputed calls from the 5' RACE reads with MiXCR, one row per CDR3 protein. The table lists 700,000 to 800,000 distinct CDR3 sequences, approximately 39% of them singletons, with more than 20% in the top ten. Sequencing used blood. Receptors were obtained from a woman aged 60-75 years in good health.

This clonotype was recorded many times. The rearrangement joins TRBV12-3 or TRBV12-4 to TRBJ1-2; 7 positions match TRBD1. V trimming: 7 bases; J trimming: 6 bases; junction bases outside the gene matches: 20. The CDR3 totals 17 residues. Here the CDR3 reads CASKLSLTYGTADGYTF. The CDR3 DNA reads as TGTGCCAGCAAGCTTAGTTTAACGTATGGGACAGCGGATGGCTACACCTTC.

V is TRBV6-5 and J is TRBJ2-4; possibly TRBD2 for D (6 bases). Trimming shortened V by 1 base and J by 0 bases, and 10 bases separated the two germline ends. The CDR3 loop spans 16 amino acids. From germline, CDR1 is MNHEY and CDR2 SVGAGI. The CDR3 nucleotides are TGTGCCAGCAGTTACTGGGGGGACGGAGCCAAAAACATTCAGTACTTC. Translated: CASSYWGDGAKNIQYF.

This clonotype was observed a few times. The chain couples TRBV28 to TRBJ2-7; 8 bases are a match to TRBD1. Per the germline V gene, CDR1 is MDHEN and CDR2 is SYDVKM. Trimming at V came to 4 bases and at J to 2 bases, leaving 4 bases not matched to a gene. This CDR3 comprises 14 residues. The CDR3 DNA is TGTGCCAGCAGTTCGGGACAGGAACCCTACGAGCAGTACTTC. Amino acids: CASSSGQEPYEQYF.

This clonotype was seen a single time. The V and J genes are TRBV3-1 and TRBJ1-1, with a weak D call TRBD1 (5 bases). V gave up 8 bases and J gave up 4 bases, with 11 bases separating them. CDR3 size: 12 residues. Germline assignment: CDR1 LGHDT and CDR2 YNNKEL (reference sequence). The DNA of the CDR3 is TGTGCCAGCGGGACCTTGGGCACTGAAGCTTTCTTT. Amino acid sequence: CASGTLGTEAFF.

This clonotype came up a few times. The CDR3 DNA reads as TGTGCCAGCAGCGCGACAGGGGCAATGTTCTTC. This sequence encodes CASSATGAMFF. The V and J genes are TRBV7-9 and TRBJ2-1; TRBD1 aligns across 8 bases. Germline-derived CDR1 and CDR2 are SEHNR and FQNEAQ (reference sequence). The CDR3 consists of 11 residues. The trim removed 5 bases at V and 15 bases at J, leaving 6 bases unmatched.

This chain's CDR3 is CASSPGNTEAFF. In DNA, the CDR3 is TGTGCCAGCTCACCAGGGAACACTGAAGCTTTCTTT. The genes are TRBV18 and TRBJ1-1; D remains unclear. The germline V gene encodes CDR1 KGHSH and CDR2 LQKENI. This CDR3 has 12 amino acids. Trimming pared 2 bases from V and 1 base from J, leaving 2 bases between.

This chain links TRBV7-2 with TRBJ1-4; TRBD1 matches at 9 bases. The CDR3 runs 14 residues. J gave up 8 bases and V 5 bases, and 6 bases lay outside the gene matches. Germline assignment: CDR1 SGHTA and CDR2 FQGNSA. The CDR3 sequence is CASSRTGVWEKLFF. The CDR3 DNA sequence: TGTGCCAGCAGCCGGACAGGGGTATGGGAAAAACTGTTTTTT.

A note on this clonotype: One end of the junction fails to match germline, which may point to a read error. V and J are TRBV11-2 and TRBJ2-3; D uncertain. The CDR3 totals 15 residues. Looked up from germline, CDR1 is SGHAT and CDR2 is FQNNGV. CDR3 loop: CASSSRSRSTDAQYF. The CDR3 DNA sequence: TGTGCCAGCAGCAGTAGGAGCAGAAGCACAGATGCGCAGTATTTT.

This sequence joins TRBV2 and TRBJ2-3; the D call may be TRBD1 or TRBD2 (6 bases each). This CDR3 has 14 residues. V dropped 6 bases and J dropped 0 bases, with 10 bases sitting between them. CDR1 is SNHLY and CDR2 is FYNNEI in the germline V gene. Here the CDR3 reads CASRRDISTDTQYF. CDR3 bases: TGTGCCAGCAGGCGGGACATTAGCACAGATACGCAGTATTTT.

The V call is TRBV28, the J call TRBJ1-1; 8 nucleotides match TRBD1. The trim removed 5 bases at V and 3 bases at J, leaving 5 bases unmatched. The CDR3 is 14 amino acids. Germline CDR1 and CDR2: MDHEN and SYDVKM. CDR3 DNA sequence: TGTGCCAGCAGTACCGGACAGGGTTACACTGAAGCTTTCTTT. This sequence encodes CASSTGQGYTEAFF.

This clonotype came up many times. The chain is built from TRBV24-1 and TRBJ2-7, with D perhaps TRBD1 (6 bases). This CDR3 is 13 amino acids long. Germline V gene data show CDR1 as KGHDR and CDR2 as SFDVKD. V lost 5 bases to trimming and J lost 2 bases, with 9 bases between them. CDR3 nucleotide sequence: TGTGCCACCAGTGGGACAGCCACCTACGAGCAGTACTTC. Translated, it gives CATSGTATYEQYF.

This clonotype was seen many times. The chain uses TRBV6-2 or TRBV6-3 and TRBJ2-5; tentatively, D is TRBD1 or TRBD2 (5 bases each). Trimming pared 7 bases from V and 5 bases from J, leaving 20 bases between. This CDR3 is built from 15 residues. The germline gives CDR1 MNHEY, CDR2 SVGEGT. As DNA, the CDR3 is TGTGCCAGCATCGTCAACCCGGGGCGTCGGGAGACCCAGTACTTC. It encodes CASIVNPGRRETQYF.

In its sample, this clonotype was seen a few times. The rearrangement uses TRBV20-1 and TRBJ1-1; no definite D call. Looked up from germline, CDR1 is DFQATT and CDR2 is SNEGSKA (reference sequence). This CDR3 has 11 residues. V was shortened by 0 bases and J by 7 bases, with 6 bases between the two germline ends. The CDR3 sequence is CSAREADEAFF. CDR3 coding DNA: TGCAGTGCTAGAGAGGCTGATGAAGCTTTCTTT.

This chain connects TRBV7-6 to TRBJ2-2; D unclear. V was trimmed by 6 bases and J by 0 bases, leaving 5 bases between them. The CDR3 consists of 13 residues. The germline V gene encodes CDR1 SGHVS and CDR2 FNYEAQ. This CDR3 is CASSIANTGELFF. The CDR3 nucleotides are TGTGCCAGCAGTATTGCGAACACCGGGGAGCTGTTTTTT.

With regard to this clonotype: The junction differs from germline at one of its ends, possibly a read error. The genes are TRBV4-3 and TRBJ2-7, with 7 bases matching TRBD2. TRBJ2-4 explains the end of the DNA better; the J call may be wrong. This CDR3 contains 16 residues. The germline CDR1 and CDR2 sequences are LGHNA and YSLEER. CDR3 protein: CASNQELAPGRAIQYF. DNA of the CDR3: TGCGCCAGCAACCAAGAACTAGCGCCCGGGCGCGCCATTCAGTACTTC.

This sequence joins TRBV12-3 or TRBV12-4 and TRBJ1-2, with 7 nucleotides matching TRBD1. Trimming cost V 2 bases and J 3 bases; bases outside gene matches: 3. The CDR3 is made up of 14 amino acids. CDR3 amino acids: CASSLSDRDYGYTF. CDR3 sequence (DNA): TGTGCCAGCAGTTTATCCGACAGGGACTATGGCTACACCTTC.

The chain joins TRBV7-2 to TRBJ2-7; the match to TRBD2 covers 7 bases. V shed 7 bases and J 6 bases; nucleotides not matched to a gene: 12. The CDR3 spans 14 residues. In germline, CDR1 is SGHTA, CDR2 FQGNSA. The CDR3 bases are TGTGCCAGCACCAGTTCTAATGGCGGGAGCGAGCAGTACTTC. This gives the protein CASTSSNGGSEQYF.

The CDR3 coding sequence is TGTGCCAGCAGTTCCCCCGGGGGCGGGGTATCCTACGAGCAGTACTTC. Encoded protein: CASSSPGGGVSYEQYF. V is TRBV27 and J is TRBJ2-7; D may correspond to TRBD1 or TRBD2 (6 bases each). Trimming took off 4 bases at V and 1 base at J, with 17 bases between the two ends. Per the germline V gene, CDR1 is MNHEY and CDR2 is SMNVEV (reference sequence). CDR3 size: 16 residues.

The chain couples TRBV28 to TRBJ2-6; D perhaps matches TRBD2 (5 bases). CDR3 length equals 14 residues. Germline lookup yields CDR1 MDHEN and CDR2 SYDVKM. V shed 6 bases and J shed 4 bases, with 10 bases lying between them. The CDR3 DNA is TGTGCCAGCAGCTCCCCGGGGGGGGCCAACGTCCTGACTTTC. It codes for CASSSPGGANVLTF. The full variable domain, in which reference TRBV28 and TRBJ2-6 provide the parts outside the CDR3, is DVKVTQSSRYLVKRTGEKVFLECVQDMDHENMFWYRQDPGLGLRLIYFSYDVKMKEKGDIPEGYSVSREKKERFSLILESASTNQTSMYLCASSSPGGANVLTFGAGSRLTVL.

V and J are TRBV20-1 and TRBJ1-4, with TRBD1 matching over 7 bases. With V trimmed by 7 bases and J by 8 bases, 10 bases remained unmatched. Germline V gene sequence: CDR1 DFQATT, CDR2 SNEGSKA (reference sequence). The length of the CDR3 is 13 residues. CDR3 residues: CSVTETGYEKLFF. The CDR3 DNA follows: TGCAGTGTCACCGAGACAGGGTACGAAAAACTGTTTTTT.

The V call is TRBV6-2 or TRBV6-3, the J call TRBJ2-5; 7 bases align to TRBD2. CDR1 is MNHEY and CDR2 is SVGEGT in the germline V gene. The CDR3 has 14 amino acids. Trimming removed 5 bases from V and 2 bases from J; junction bases left unmatched: 5. CDR3 coding DNA: TGTGCCAGCAGTGTTGGGGGGGATCAAGAGACCCAGTACTTC. Protein product: CASSVGGDQETQYF.

The V gene is TRBV2, the J gene TRBJ1-5; D is undetermined. This CDR3 comprises 15 residues. Germline V gene data show CDR1 as SNHLY and CDR2 as FYNNEI. With 2 bases removed from V and 2 bases from J, the gap between germline ends came to 10 bases. CDR3 sequence (DNA): TGTGCCAGCAGTGAAACTCTGGGTGGCAATCAGCCCCAGCATTTT. Translation gives CASSETLGGNQPQHF. The full variable domain, in which reference TRBV2 and TRBJ1-5 provide the parts outside the CDR3, is EPEVTQTPSHQVTQMGQEVILRCVPISNHLYFYWYRQILGQKVEFLVSFYNNEISEKSEIFDDQFSVERPDGSNFTLKIRSTKLEDSAMYFCASSETLGGNQPQHFGDGTRLSIL.

This clonotype was observed a handful of times. The chain couples TRBV28 to TRBJ2-1, with TRBD1 matching 8 bases. The V gene end was trimmed by 5 bases and the J gene end by 8 bases; junction bases not matched to a gene: 8. CDR3 length: 14 residues. The germline V gene encodes CDR1 MDHEN and CDR2 SYDVKM. CDR3 sequence reads: CASSQWTGRHEQFF. For the CDR3, the DNA is TGTGCCAGCAGTCAGTGGACAGGGAGGCATGAGCAGTTCTTC.

The V gene is TRBV20-1, the J gene TRBJ2-3; possible D gene TRBD2, 5 bases. Germline CDR1 is DFQATT and CDR2 is SNEGSKA (reference sequence). This CDR3 contains 12 residues. CDR3 DNA sequence: TGCAGCAAGGCGGGCGTCACAGATACGCAGTATTTT. Translated, it gives CSKAGVTDTQYF.

The rearrangement links TRBV29-1 to TRBJ2-4; tentative D call: TRBD1 (5 bases). The ends were cut back, 4 bases at V and 11 bases at J, with 9 bases in the middle. Germline CDR1 reads SQVTM; CDR2 reads ANQGSEA. CDR3 length: 10 amino acids. The CDR3 nucleotides read TGCAGCGTTGCAGACAGCCTTCAGTACTTC. This gives the protein CSVADSLQYF.

The sample holds one count of this clonotype. CDR3 sequence (DNA): TGTGCCAGCAGCCCCGGGCTAGCGGGGGTGCGCACAGATACGCAGTATTTT. Translated: CASSPGLAGVRTDTQYF. The genes are TRBV7-2 and TRBJ2-3; 10 bases match TRBD2. V was pared by 5 bases and J by 1 base, with 9 bases of the junction left unmatched. The germline V gene encodes CDR1 SGHTA and CDR2 FQGNSA. CDR3 length: 17 residues.

The chain uses TRBV20-1 and TRBJ1-4; 9 bases agree with TRBD1. Trimming at V came to 6 bases and at J to 8 bases, leaving 10 bases not matched to a gene. The CDR3 is 14 residues long. Germline V gene data show CDR1 as DFQATT and CDR2 as SNEGSKA (reference sequence). DNA of the CDR3: TGCAGTGCAGAGAGGACAGGGGCGCCGGAAAAACTGTTTTTT. Amino acid sequence: CSAERTGAPEKLFF.

This clonotype was observed a few times. The J gene is TRBJ2-3, the V gene TRBV20-1; D tentatively reads TRBD1 or TRBD2 (5 bases each). Germline loops: CDR1 DFQATT, CDR2 SNEGSKA (reference sequence). The CDR3 spans 14 residues. The V end was cut by 5 bases, the J end by 2 bases, with 14 bases between. The CDR3 loop reads CSAYRDPNTDTQYF. The CDR3, as DNA: TGCAGTGCTTATCGGGACCCGAACACAGATACGCAGTATTTT.

The chain links TRBV7-3 to TRBJ2-2; TRBD2 matches 7 bases. Trimming took 3 bases from V and 0 from J; bases not matched to a gene: 4. Per germline, CDR1 SGHTA and CDR2 FQGTGA. The CDR3 loop spans 16 amino acids. CDR3 bases: TGTGCCAGCAGCTTGGGCGGGGGATCGAACACCGGGGAGCTGTTTTTT. Amino acid sequence: CASSLGGGSNTGELFF. Complete variable domain (other parts from reference TRBV7-3 and TRBJ2-2): GAGVSQTPSNKVTEKGKYVELRCDPISGHTALYWYRQSLGQGPEFLIYFQGTGAADDSGLPNDRFFAVRPEGSVSTLKIQRTERGDSAVYLCASSLGGGSNTGELFFGEGSRLTVL.